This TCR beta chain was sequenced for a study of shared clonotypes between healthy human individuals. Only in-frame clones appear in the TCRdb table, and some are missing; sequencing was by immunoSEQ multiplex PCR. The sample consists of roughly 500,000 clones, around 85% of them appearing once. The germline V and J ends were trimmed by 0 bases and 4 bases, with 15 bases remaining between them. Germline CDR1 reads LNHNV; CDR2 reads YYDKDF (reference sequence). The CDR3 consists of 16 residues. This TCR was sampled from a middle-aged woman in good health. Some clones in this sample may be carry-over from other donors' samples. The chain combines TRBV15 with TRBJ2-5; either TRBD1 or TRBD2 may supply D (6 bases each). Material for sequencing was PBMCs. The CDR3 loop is CATSRDRGQGTETQYF. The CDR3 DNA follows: TGTGCCACCAGCAGAGATCGGGGGCAGGGGACAGAGACCCAGTACTTC.